This entry is about one T cell receptor (beta chain). Original analysis: Some 5x10^4 patient and 85,000 to 100,000 healthy donor TCRbeta sequences came from Tregs. Data came from immunoSEQ multiplex PCR; TCRdb stores just in-frame clones and leaves some out. V, J and clone size are those of that table, while D and trimming were read from the DNA. Here the sample spans tens of thousands of clones, about 93% being singletons. The data stem from a study of B cell selection in AIRE deficiency. Regulatory T cells were sorted as CD4+CD25hiCD127low/negative. V lost 4 bases and J lost 4, with 3 bases in between. The CDR3 has 10 amino acids. Germline CDR1 DFQATT, CDR2 SNEGSKA (reference sequence).

This receptor was taken from a human donor in good health. The chain employs TRBV20-1 and TRBJ2-3; D not resolved. Sequenced: CD4+CD25+ Tregs sorted from PBMCs. The CDR3 sequence is CSATSDTQYF. The DNA for the CDR3 is TGCAGTGCTACTTCAGATACGCAGTATTTT.